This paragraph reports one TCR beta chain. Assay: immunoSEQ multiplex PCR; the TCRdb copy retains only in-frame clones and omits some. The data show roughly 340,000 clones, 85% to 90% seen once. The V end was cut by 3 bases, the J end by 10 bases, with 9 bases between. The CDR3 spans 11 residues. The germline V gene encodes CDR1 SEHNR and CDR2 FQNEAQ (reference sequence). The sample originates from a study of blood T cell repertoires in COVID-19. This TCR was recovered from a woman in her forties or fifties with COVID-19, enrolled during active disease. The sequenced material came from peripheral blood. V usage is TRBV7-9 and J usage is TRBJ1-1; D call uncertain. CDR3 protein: CASSLAGVAFF. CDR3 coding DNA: TGTGCCAGCAGCTTGGCCGGGGTAGCTTTCTTT. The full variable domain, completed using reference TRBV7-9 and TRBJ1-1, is DTGVSQNPRHKITKRGQNVTFRCDPISEHNRLYWYRQTLGQGPEFLTYFQNEAQLEKSRLLSDRFSAERPKGSFSTLEIQRTEQGDSAMYLCASSLAGVAFFGQGTRLTVV.